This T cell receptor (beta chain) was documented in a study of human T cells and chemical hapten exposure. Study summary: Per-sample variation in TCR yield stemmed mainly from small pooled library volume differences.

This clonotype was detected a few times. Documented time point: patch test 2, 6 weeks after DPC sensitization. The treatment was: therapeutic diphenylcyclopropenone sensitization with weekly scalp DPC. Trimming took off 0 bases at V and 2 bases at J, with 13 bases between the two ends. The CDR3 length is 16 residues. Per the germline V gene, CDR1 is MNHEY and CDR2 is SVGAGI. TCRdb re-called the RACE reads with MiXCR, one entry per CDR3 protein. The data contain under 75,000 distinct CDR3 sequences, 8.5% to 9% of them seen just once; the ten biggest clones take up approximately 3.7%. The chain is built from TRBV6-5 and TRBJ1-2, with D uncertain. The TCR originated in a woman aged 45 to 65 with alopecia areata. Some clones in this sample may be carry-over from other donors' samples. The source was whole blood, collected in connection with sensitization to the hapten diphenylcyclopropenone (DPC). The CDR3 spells CASSYSAVGSNYGYTF. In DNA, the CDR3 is TGTGCCAGCAGTTACTCCGCCGTAGGATCGAACTATGGCTACACCTTC.